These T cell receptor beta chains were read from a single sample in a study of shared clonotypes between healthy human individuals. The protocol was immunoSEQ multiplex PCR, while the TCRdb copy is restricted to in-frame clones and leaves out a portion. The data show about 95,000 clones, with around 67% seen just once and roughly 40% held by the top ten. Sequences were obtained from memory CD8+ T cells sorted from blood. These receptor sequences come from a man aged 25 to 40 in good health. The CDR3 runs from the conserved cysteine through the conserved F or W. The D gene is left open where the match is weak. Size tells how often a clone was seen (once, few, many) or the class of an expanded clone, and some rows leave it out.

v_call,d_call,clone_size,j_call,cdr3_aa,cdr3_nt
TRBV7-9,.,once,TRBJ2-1,CASSLEMNEQFF,TGTGCCAGCAGCTTAGAAATGAATGAGCAGTTCTTC
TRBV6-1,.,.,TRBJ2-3,CASSKGPEADTQYF,TGTGCCAGCAGTAAAGGGCCAGAAGCAGATACGCAGTATTTT
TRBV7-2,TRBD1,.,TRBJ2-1,CASSSRTGDNEQFF,TGTGCCAGCAGCTCGCGGACAGGGGACAATGAGCAGTTCTTC
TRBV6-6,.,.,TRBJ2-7,CASRAQGTPYEQYF,TGTGCCAGCAGGGCCCAGGGGACACCTTACGAGCAGTACTTC
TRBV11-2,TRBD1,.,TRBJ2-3,CASSLAPPDRVSTDTQYF,TGTGCCAGCAGCTTAGCTCCCCCGGACAGGGTGAGCACAGATACGCAGTATTTT
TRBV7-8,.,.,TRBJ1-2,CASSEDYGYTF,TGTGCCAGCAGCGAGGACTATGGCTACACCTTC
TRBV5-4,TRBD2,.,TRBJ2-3,CASSFQRGWLNTDTQYF,TGTGCCAGCAGCTTCCAGCGGGGATGGTTGAACACAGATACGCAGTATTTT
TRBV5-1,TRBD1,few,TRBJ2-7,CASSLGQGGYEQYF,TGCGCCAGCAGCTTGGGACAGGGGGGCTACGAGCAGTACTTC
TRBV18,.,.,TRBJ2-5,CASSPGAYQETQYF,TGTGCCAGCTCACCGGGCGCGTACCAAGAGACCCAGTACTTC
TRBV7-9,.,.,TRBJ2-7,CASSSLVGWGQYF,TGTGCCAGCAGCTCATTAGTCGGATGGGGGCAGTACTTC
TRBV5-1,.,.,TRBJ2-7,CASSSGPPGEQYF,TGCGCCAGCAGCTCGGGACCACCTGGCGAGCAGTACTTC
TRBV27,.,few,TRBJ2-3,CASSPLRRFGTDTQYF,TGTGCCAGCAGTCCCCTCCGCAGATTCGGCACAGATACGCAGTATTTT
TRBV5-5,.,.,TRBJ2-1,CASSLAGTSSYNEQFF,TGTGCCAGCAGCTTGGCCGGCACCAGCTCCTACAATGAGCAGTTCTTC
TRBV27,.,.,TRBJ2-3,CASSLSWPGSVGDTQYF,TGTGCCAGCAGTTTATCATGGCCGGGGAGCGTTGGAGATACGCAGTATTTT